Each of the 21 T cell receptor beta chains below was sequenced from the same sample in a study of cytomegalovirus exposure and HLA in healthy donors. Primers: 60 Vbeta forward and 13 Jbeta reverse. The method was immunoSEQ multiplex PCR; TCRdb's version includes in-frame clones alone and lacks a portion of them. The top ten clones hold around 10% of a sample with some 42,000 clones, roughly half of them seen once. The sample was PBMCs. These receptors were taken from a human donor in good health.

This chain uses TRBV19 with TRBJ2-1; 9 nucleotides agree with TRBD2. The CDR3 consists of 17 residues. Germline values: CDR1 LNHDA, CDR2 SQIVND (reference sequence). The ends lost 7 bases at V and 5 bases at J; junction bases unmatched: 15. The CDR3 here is CASTTRHGREGHNEQFF. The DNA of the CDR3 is TGTGCCAGTACTACCCGACATGGGCGGGAGGGCCACAATGAGCAGTTCTTC. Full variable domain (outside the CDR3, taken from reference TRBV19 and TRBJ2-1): DGGITQSPKYLFRKEGQNVTLSCEQNLNHDAMYWYRQDPGQGLRLIYYSQIVNDFQKGDIAEGYSVSREKKESFPLTVTSAQKNPTAFYLCASTTRHGREGHNEQFFGPGTRLTVL.

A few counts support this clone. CDR3 in amino acids: CASSELGRGNSPLHF. The CDR3 DNA sequence: TGTGCCAGCAGTGAGTTGGGCAGGGGTAATTCACCCCTCCACTTT. The chain uses TRBV6-4 and TRBJ1-6; D may be TRBD1 (6 bases). V was pared by 3 bases and J by 6 bases, with 12 bases between. Germline loops: CDR1 MRHNA, CDR2 SNTAGT. The CDR3 spans 15 residues.

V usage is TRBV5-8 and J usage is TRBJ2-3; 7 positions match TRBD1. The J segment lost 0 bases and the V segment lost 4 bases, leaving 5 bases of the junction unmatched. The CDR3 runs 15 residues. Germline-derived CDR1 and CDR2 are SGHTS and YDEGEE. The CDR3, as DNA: TGTGCCAGCAGCGTTGGGGACAGCAGCACAGATACGCAGTATTTT. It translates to CASSVGDSSTDTQYF.

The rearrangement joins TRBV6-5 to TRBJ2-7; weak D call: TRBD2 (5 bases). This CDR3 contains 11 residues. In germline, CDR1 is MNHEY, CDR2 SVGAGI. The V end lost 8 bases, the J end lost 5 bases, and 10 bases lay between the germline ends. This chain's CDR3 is CASAEGDEQYF. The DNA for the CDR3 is TGTGCCAGCGCCGAGGGAGACGAGCAGTACTTC.

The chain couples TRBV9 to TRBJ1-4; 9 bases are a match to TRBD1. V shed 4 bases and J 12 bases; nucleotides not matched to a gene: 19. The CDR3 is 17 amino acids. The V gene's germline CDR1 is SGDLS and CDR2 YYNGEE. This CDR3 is CASSPALVGQGNVELFF. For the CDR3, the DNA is TGTGCCAGCAGCCCGGCCCTCGTGGGACAGGGCAACGTGGAACTGTTTTTT.

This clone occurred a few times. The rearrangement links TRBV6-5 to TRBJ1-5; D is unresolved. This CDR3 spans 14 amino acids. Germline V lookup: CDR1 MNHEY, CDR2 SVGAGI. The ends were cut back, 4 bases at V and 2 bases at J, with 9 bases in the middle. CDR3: CASSSGYGNQPQHF. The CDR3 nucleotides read TGTGCCAGCAGTTCCGGTTATGGCAATCAGCCCCAGCATTTT.

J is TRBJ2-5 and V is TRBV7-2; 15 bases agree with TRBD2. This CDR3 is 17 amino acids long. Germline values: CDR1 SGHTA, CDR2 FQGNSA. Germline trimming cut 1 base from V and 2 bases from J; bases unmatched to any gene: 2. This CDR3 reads CASSLGGTSGGQETQYF. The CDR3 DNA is TGTGCCAGCAGCTTAGGTGGGACTAGCGGGGGGCAAGAGACCCAGTACTTC.

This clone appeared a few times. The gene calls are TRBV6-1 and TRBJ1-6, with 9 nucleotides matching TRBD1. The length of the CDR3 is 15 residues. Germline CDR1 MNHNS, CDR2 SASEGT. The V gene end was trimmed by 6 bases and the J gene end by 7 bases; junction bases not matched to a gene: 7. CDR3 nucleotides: TGTGCCAGCAGGGGTGGACAGGGGTGGAATTCACCCCTCCACTTT. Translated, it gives CASRGGQGWNSPLHF.

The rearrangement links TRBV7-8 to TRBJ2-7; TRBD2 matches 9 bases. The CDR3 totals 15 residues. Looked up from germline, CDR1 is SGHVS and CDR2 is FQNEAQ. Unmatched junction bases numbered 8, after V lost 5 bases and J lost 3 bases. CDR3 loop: CASSQRSGRYYEQYF. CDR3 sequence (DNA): TGTGCCAGCAGCCAAAGAAGCGGGAGGTACTACGAGCAGTACTTC.

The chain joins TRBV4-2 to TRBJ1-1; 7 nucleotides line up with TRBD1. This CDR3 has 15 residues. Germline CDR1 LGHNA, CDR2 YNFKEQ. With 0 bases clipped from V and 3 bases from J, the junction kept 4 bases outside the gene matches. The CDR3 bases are TGTGCCAGCAGCCAAGAAGACAGGGAGGACACTGAAGCTTTCTTT. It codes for CASSQEDREDTEAFF.

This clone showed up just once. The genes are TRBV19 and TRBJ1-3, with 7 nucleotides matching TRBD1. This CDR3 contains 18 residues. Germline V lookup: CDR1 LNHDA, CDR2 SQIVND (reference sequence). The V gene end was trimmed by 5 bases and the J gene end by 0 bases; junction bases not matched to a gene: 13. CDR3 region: CASSSSGTAIGSGNTIYF. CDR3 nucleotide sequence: TGTGCCAGTAGTTCCTCGGGGACAGCCATCGGCTCTGGAAACACCATATATTTT.

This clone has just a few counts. The CDR3, as DNA: TGTGCCTGGAGTGTACGGGGGGATCAGCCCCAGCATTTT. Translated, it gives CAWSVRGDQPQHF. The V gene is TRBV30, the J gene TRBJ1-5; possibly TRBD1 for D (5 bases). The V gene lost 0 bases and the J gene lost 5 bases, with 8 bases spanning the gap. The CDR3 has 13 amino acids. The germline V gene encodes CDR1 GTSNPN and CDR2 SVGIG (reference sequence).

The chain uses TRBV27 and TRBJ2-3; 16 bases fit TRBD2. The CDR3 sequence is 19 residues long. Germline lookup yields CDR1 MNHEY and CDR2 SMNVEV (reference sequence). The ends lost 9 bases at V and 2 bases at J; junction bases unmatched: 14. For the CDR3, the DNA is TGTGCCAGTCCGACCGGGACTAGCGGGGGGGAACCCTACACAGATACGCAGTATTTT. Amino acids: CASPTGTSGGEPYTDTQYF.

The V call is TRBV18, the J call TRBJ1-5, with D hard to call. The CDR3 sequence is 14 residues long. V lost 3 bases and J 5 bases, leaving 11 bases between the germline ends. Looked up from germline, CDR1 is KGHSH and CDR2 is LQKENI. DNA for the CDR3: TGTGCCAGCTCACCCGTCCAGGATTATCAGCCCCAGCATTTT. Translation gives CASSPVQDYQPQHF.

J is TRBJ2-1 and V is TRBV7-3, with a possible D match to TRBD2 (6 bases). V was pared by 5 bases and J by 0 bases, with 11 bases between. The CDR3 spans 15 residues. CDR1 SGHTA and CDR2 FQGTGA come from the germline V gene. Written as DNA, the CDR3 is TGTGCCAGCAGCAAACTAGCCTCCTCCTACAATGAGCAGTTCTTC. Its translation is CASSKLASSYNEQFF.

CDR3 sequence reads: CASSTKQGSDTQYF. Written as DNA, the CDR3 is TGTGCCAGCAGTACAAAACAGGGTTCGGATACGCAGTATTTT. The chain recombines TRBV6-5 with TRBJ2-3; tentative D call: TRBD1 (6 bases). The CDR3 extends over 14 amino acids. V was clipped by 5 bases and J by 6 bases, with 15 bases between them. The germline V gene encodes CDR1 MNHEY and CDR2 SVGAGI.

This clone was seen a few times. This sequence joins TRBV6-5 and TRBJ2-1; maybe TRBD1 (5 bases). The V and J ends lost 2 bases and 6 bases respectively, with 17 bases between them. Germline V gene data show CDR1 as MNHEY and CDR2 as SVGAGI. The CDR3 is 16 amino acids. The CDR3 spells CASSYHQGMGSNEQFF. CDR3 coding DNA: TGTGCCAGCAGTTACCACCAGGGTATGGGGTCCAATGAGCAGTTCTTC.

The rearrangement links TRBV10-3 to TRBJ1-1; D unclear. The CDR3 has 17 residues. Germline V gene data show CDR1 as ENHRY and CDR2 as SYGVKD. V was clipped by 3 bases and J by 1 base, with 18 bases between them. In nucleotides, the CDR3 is TGTGCCATCAGTGAAGGTGACGGGAGGGTTTGGAACACTGAAGCTTTCTTT. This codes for CAISEGDGRVWNTEAFF.

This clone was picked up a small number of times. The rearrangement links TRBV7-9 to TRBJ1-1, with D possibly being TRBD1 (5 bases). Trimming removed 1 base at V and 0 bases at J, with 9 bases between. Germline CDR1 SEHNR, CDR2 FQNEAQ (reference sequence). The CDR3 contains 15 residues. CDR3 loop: CASSLGAGMNTEAFF. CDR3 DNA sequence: TGTGCCAGCAGCTTAGGTGCAGGGATGAACACTGAAGCTTTCTTT.

This CDR3 is CASSSRGVLAGGGSYEQYF. In nucleotides, the CDR3 is TGTGCCAGCAGCTCCCGGGGGGTGCTAGCGGGAGGAGGGTCCTACGAGCAGTACTTC. The chain employs TRBV4-2 and TRBJ2-5; 11 bases agree with TRBD2. The DNA end lines up better with TRBJ2-7; the J call may be wrong. Germline CDR1 is LGHNA and CDR2 is YNFKEQ. The CDR3 runs to 19 residues.

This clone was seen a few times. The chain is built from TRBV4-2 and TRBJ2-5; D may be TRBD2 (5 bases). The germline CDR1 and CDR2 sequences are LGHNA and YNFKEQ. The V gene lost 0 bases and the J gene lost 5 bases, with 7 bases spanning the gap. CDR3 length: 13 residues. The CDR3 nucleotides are TGTGCCAGCAGCCAAGAGAGGGTTGAGACCCAGTACTTC. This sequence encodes CASSQERVETQYF.